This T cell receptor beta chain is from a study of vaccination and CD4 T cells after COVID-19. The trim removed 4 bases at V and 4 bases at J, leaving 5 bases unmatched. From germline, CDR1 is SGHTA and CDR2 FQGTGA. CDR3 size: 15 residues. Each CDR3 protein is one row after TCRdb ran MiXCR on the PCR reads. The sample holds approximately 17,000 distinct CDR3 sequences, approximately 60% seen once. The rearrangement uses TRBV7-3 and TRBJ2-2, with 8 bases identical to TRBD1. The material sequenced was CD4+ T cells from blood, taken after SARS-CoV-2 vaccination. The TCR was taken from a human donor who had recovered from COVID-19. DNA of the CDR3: TGTGCCAGCAGCTCGGACAGGGTGAGCACCGGGGAGCTGTTTTTT. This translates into CASSSDRVSTGELFF.